The sequence of this TCR beta chain was determined in a study of T cell repertoires in cytomegalovirus infection. Study summary: Indications came from public TCR beta signatures; they pointed to CMV infection and to a matching HLA type. Study observations and caveats: Clonotype analysis showed dominance of the ex vivo response by HLA-C-restricted CMV-specific TCR beta clonotypes.

This clonotype has only a few counts. The target antigen is unknown. Germline V gene sequence: CDR1 DFQATT, CDR2 SNEGSKA (reference sequence). Deletions cut 5 bases from V and 4 bases from J, with 12 bases between. CDR3 length: 13 amino acids. Each CDR3 protein is one row after TCRdb ran MiXCR on the reads. The table includes 340,000 or so distinct CDR3 sequences, 20% to 25% detected once. The sample consisted of cultured PBMCs, taken from culture after CMV antigen stimulation. The origin of this receptor is a human donor in good health (CMV status not recorded). Some clones in this sample may be carry-over from other donors' samples. The rearrangement uses TRBV20-1 and TRBJ1-3, with D possibly being TRBD1 (6 bases). The CDR3 spells CSAHDRSGNTIYF. CDR3 DNA sequence: TGCAGTGCTCACGACAGGTCCGGAAACACCATATATTTT.